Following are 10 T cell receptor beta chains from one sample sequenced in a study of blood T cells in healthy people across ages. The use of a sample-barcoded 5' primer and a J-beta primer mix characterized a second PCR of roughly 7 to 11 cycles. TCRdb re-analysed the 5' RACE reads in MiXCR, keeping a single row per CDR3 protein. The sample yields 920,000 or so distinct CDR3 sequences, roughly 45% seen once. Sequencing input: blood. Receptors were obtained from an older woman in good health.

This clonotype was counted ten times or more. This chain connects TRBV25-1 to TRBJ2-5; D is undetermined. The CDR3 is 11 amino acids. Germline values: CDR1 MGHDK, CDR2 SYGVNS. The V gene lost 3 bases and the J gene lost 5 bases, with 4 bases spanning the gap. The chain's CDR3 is CASSDWETQYF. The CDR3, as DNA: TGTGCCAGCAGTGATTGGGAGACCCAGTACTTC.

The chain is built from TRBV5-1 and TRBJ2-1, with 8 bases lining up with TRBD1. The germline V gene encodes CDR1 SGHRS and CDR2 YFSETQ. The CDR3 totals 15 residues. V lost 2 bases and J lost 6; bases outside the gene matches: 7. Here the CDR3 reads CASSFEQGAFNEQFF. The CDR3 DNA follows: TGCGCCAGCAGCTTTGAGCAGGGGGCGTTCAATGAGCAGTTCTTC.

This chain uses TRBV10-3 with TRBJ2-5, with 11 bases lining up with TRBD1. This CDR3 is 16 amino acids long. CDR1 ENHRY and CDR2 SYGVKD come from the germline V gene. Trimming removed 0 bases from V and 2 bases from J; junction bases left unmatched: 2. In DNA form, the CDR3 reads TGTGCCATCAGTGAGTCGGACAGGGGGCCGCAAGAGACCCAGTACTTC. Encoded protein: CAISESDRGPQETQYF.

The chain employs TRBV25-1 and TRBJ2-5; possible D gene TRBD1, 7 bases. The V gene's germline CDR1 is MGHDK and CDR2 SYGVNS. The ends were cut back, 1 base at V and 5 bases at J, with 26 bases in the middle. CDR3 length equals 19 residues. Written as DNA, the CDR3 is TGTGCCAGCAGTGAATGGTATAGCGGCAGGGGGTCGAATAAGGAGACCCAGTACTTC. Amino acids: CASSEWYSGRGSNKETQYF.

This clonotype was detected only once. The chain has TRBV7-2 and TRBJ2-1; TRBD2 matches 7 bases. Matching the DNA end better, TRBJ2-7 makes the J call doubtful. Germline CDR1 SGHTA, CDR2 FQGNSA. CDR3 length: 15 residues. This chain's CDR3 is CASGVGGNSYNEQYF. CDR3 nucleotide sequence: TGTGCCAGCGGGGTGGGGGGGAACTCCTACAATGAGCAGTACTTC.

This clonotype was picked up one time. CDR3 sequence reads: CASSVGRLENIQYF. Written as DNA, the CDR3 is TGTGCCAGCAGTGTCGGACGCCTGGAAAACATTCAGTACTTC. The chain is built from TRBV2 and TRBJ2-4; D is undetermined. The V gene lost 4 bases and the J gene lost 5 bases, with 12 bases spanning the gap. This CDR3 comprises 14 residues. From germline, CDR1 is SNHLY and CDR2 FYNNEI.

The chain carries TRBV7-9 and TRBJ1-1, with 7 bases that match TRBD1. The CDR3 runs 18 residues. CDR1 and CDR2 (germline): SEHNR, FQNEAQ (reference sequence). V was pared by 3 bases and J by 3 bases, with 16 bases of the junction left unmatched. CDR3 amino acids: CASSFPKTGAVVDTEAFF. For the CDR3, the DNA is TGTGCCAGCAGCTTCCCGAAAACAGGGGCGGTCGTGGACACTGAAGCTTTCTTT.

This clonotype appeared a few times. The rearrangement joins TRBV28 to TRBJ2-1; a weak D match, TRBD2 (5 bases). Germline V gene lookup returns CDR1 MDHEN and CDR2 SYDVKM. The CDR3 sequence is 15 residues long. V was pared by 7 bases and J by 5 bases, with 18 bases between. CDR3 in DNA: TGTGCCAGCATGGCCTCCGGTCCCGGGGACAATGAGCAGTTCTTC. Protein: CASMASGPGDNEQFF.

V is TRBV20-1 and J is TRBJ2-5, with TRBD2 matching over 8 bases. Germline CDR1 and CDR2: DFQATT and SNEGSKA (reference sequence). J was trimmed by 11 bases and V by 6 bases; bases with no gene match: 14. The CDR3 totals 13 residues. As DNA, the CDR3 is TGCAGTGCCGGCGGGAGGATCCCTGGGGAGCAGTACTTC. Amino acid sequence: CSAGGRIPGEQYF.

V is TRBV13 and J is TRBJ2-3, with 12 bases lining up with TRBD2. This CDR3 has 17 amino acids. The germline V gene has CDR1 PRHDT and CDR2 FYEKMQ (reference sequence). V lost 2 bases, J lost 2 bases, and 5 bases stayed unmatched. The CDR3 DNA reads TGTGCCAGCAGCTTAAGGCTAGCGGGAGGGCCCACAGATACGCAGTATTTT. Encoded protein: CASSLRLAGGPTDTQYF.